The clone carrying this TCR beta chain was seen a handful of times. CD8+CD57+ cell expansion had been shown by flow cytometry in patients chosen for sequencing. The template for TCR beta VDJ and CDR3 sequence profiling was genomic DNA. TCRdb re-analysed the reads in MiXCR, keeping a single row per CDR3 protein. The top ten hold more than 1.5% of the sample, which has under 200,000 distinct CDR3 sequences, about half seen once. This entry comes from a study of CD8+CD57+ T cells in acquired aplastic anemia. V was shortened by 0 bases and J by 4 bases, with 12 bases between the two germline ends. Germline V lookup: CDR1 SQVTM, CDR2 ANQGSEA. CDR3 length: 14 amino acids.

The clonotype was recovered from a human donor with aplastic anemia. The gene calls are TRBV29-1 and TRBJ1-2; D is undetermined. Material for sequencing was sorted CD4+, CD8+, or CD8+CD57+ T cells (not recorded which) from PBMCs. The CDR3 region has the DNA TGCAGCGTTGAAGAAAAGGGTAAGATCTATGGCTACACCTTC. Its translation: CSVEEKGKIYGYTF.